This T cell receptor beta chain was profiled in a study of CD8+CD57+ T cells in acquired aplastic anemia. At least ten counts were recorded for this clonotype. TCR beta VDJ and CDR3 were profiled, and genomic DNA was the template. TCRdb reanalysed the reads using MiXCR and keeps one entry per CDR3 protein. The sample includes about 160,000 distinct CDR3 sequences, about half seen only once; the top ten take 2.5% to 4%. It was patients with CD8+CD57+ cell expansion by flow cytometry who were chosen for sequencing. The CDR3 contains 14 residues. Germline V gene lookup returns CDR1 MNHEY and CDR2 SVGEGT. Trimming cost V 6 bases and J 2 bases, with 11 bases left between them.

Sequencing was carried out using sorted CD4+, CD8+, or CD8+CD57+ T cells (not recorded which) from PBMCs. The chain couples TRBV6-2 or TRBV6-3 to TRBJ2-1; D unclear. The TCR was taken from a human donor with aplastic anemia. The CDR3 sequence is CASRQGPAYNEQFF. The CDR3 DNA reads TGTGCCAGCAGGCAAGGACCAGCCTACAATGAGCAGTTCTTC.